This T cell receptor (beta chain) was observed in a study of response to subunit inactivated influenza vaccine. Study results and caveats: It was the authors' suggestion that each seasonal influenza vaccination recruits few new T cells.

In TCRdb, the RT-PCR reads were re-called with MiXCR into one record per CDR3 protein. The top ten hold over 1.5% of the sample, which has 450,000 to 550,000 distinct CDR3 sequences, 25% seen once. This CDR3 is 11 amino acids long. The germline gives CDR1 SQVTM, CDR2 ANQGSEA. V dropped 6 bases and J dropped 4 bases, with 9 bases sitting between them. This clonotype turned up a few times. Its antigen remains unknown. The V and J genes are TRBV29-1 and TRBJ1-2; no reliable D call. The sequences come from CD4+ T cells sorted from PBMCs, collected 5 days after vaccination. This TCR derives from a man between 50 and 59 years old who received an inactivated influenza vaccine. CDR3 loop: CSVDMAYGYTF. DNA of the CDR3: TGCAGCGTAGACATGGCCTATGGCTACACCTTC.